Below are 21 T cell receptor beta chains sequenced from a single sample in a study of blood T cell repertoires in COVID-19. Using immunoSEQ multiplex PCR, the repertoire was profiled, and TCRdb retains in-frame clones only, with some absent. This sample has some 130,000 clones, with approximately 74% found just once. Material for sequencing was peripheral blood. The receptors originated from a woman in her 70s with acute or convalescent COVID-19.

This clone was picked up a small number of times. This chain uses TRBV10-3 with TRBJ2-3; 8 bases line up with TRBD2. V lost 4 bases to trimming and J lost 6 bases; unmatched junction nucleotides: 9. The CDR3 spans 15 residues. Germline CDR1 and CDR2: ENHRY and SYGVKD. CDR3 sequence (DNA): TGTGCCATCAGTGCACTCGGGAGGGCAGGGGATACGCAGTATTTT. It yields the protein CAISALGRAGDTQYF.

The chain has TRBV20-1 and TRBJ2-1; 8 bases line up with TRBD2. Germline lookup yields CDR1 DFQATT and CDR2 SNEGSKA (reference sequence). The CDR3 has 13 amino acids. Unmatched junction bases numbered 6, after V lost 3 bases and J lost 8 bases. The CDR3 DNA sequence: TGCAGTGCTAGTGAGCGGGAGACATATGAGCAGTTCTTC. Encoded protein: CSASERETYEQFF.

The rearrangement uses TRBV2 and TRBJ2-5, with D perhaps matching TRBD2 (6 bases). There are 13 residues in the CDR3. Germline loops: CDR1 SNHLY, CDR2 FYNNEI. Trimming removed 8 bases from V and 5 bases from J, with 15 bases in between. This CDR3 is CASRRDSRETQYF. The CDR3 bases are TGTGCCAGCCGCCGGGACTCACGGGAGACCCAGTACTTC.

This clone was counted many times. The V call is TRBV4-3, the J call TRBJ1-2; D is uncertain. Trimming left V 0 bases short and J 3 bases short, with 11 bases between. Per germline, CDR1 LGHNA and CDR2 YSLEER. The CDR3 loop spans 15 amino acids. The CDR3: CASSQDFGGDYGYTF. In DNA form, the CDR3 reads TGCGCCAGCAGCCAAGATTTTGGAGGTGACTATGGCTACACCTTC.

V gene TRBV11-2 combines with J gene TRBJ2-1; 10 bases agree with TRBD2. Germline V CDR1 and CDR2: SGHAT, FQNNGV. The V gene end was trimmed by 0 bases and the J gene end by 6 bases; junction bases not matched to a gene: 5. This CDR3 has 16 amino acids. CDR3 amino acids: CASSLDQLAGTNEQFF. CDR3 bases: TGTGCCAGCAGCTTAGATCAACTAGCGGGAACCAATGAGCAGTTCTTC. Full variable domain (remainder filled in from reference TRBV11-2 and TRBJ2-1): EAGVAQSPRYKIIEKRQSVAFWCNPISGHATLYWYQQILGQGPKLLIQFQNNGVVDDSQLPKDRFSAERLKGVDSTLKIQPAKLEDSAVYLCASSLDQLAGTNEQFFGPGTRLTVL.

A single count supports this clone. The rearrangement uses TRBV6-5 and TRBJ2-1, with D perhaps matching TRBD1 (5 bases). V gave up 4 bases and J gave up 4 bases, with 14 bases separating them. Germline V gives CDR1 MNHEY, CDR2 SVGAGI. The CDR3 runs to 15 residues. The CDR3 DNA follows: TGTGCCAGCAGTTCCTCCCTTGACAGTTACAATGAGCAGTTCTTC. Amino acids: CASSSSLDSYNEQFF.

V usage is TRBV7-9 and J usage is TRBJ1-2, with 9 positions matching TRBD1. Germline CDR1 reads SEHNR; CDR2 reads FQNEAQ (reference sequence). This CDR3 has 13 residues. V shed 5 bases, J shed 4 bases, and the junction held 2 bases outside the gene matches. CDR3 DNA sequence: TGTGCCAGCAGCACGACAGGGGGCTATGGCTACACCTTC. Translation gives CASSTTGGYGYTF.

The rearrangement links TRBV18 to TRBJ1-3; the match to TRBD1 covers 7 bases. CDR1 is KGHSH, CDR2 LQKENI, per germline. J was trimmed by 0 bases and V by 4 bases; bases with no gene match: 9. The CDR3 covers 17 residues. CDR3 region: CASSRTRQGSSGNTIYF. The CDR3 nucleotides are TGTGCCAGCTCACGGACGAGACAGGGATCCTCTGGAAACACCATATATTTT.

The rearrangement links TRBV18 to TRBJ1-6; 11 bases are shared with TRBD1. With V trimmed by 4 bases and J by 7 bases, 6 bases remained unmatched. The germline V gene has CDR1 KGHSH and CDR2 LQKENI. The CDR3 runs to 16 residues. The CDR3: CASSLKRTGGNSPLHF. CDR3 DNA sequence: TGTGCCAGCTCACTCAAACGGACAGGGGGCAATTCACCCCTCCACTTT.

The chain joins TRBV5-6 to TRBJ2-7; 10 nucleotides align to TRBD1. This CDR3 spans 16 amino acids. Germline V gives CDR1 SGHDT, CDR2 YYEEEE. V was pared by 4 bases and J by 3 bases, with 10 bases of the junction left unmatched. DNA of the CDR3: TGTGCCAGCAGCCTTATGCAGGGACAGGGGAACTACGAGCAGTACTTC. Encoded protein: CASSLMQGQGNYEQYF.

The chain recombines TRBV4-1 with TRBJ1-5, with D tentatively TRBD1 (6 bases). V shed 0 bases and J shed 5 bases, with 11 bases lying between them. The germline CDR1 and CDR2 sequences are MGHRA and YSYEKL. The CDR3 consists of 15 residues. CDR3 nucleotides: TGCGCCAGCAGCCAAGACAGGCAGGGGTATCAGCCCCAGCATTTT. This gives the protein CASSQDRQGYQPQHF.

This chain links TRBV24-1 with TRBJ2-2; TRBD2 agrees at 7 bases. V lost 4 bases to trimming and J lost 6 bases; unmatched junction nucleotides: 1. The V gene's germline CDR1 is KGHDR and CDR2 SFDVKD. The length of the CDR3 is 13 residues. CDR3: CATSDREAGELFF. The CDR3, as DNA: TGTGCCACCAGTGACCGGGAGGCCGGGGAGCTGTTTTTT.

The sample holds a few counts of this clone. The chain has TRBV5-1 and TRBJ1-5; D is ambiguous. Looked up from germline, CDR1 is SGHRS and CDR2 is YFSETQ. The V gene lost 0 bases and the J gene lost 0 bases, with 7 bases spanning the gap. The CDR3 covers 15 residues. The CDR3 spells CASSLDGNSNQPQHF. CDR3 coding DNA: TGCGCCAGCAGCTTGGACGGGAATAGCAATCAGCCCCAGCATTTT.

The J gene is TRBJ2-2, the V gene TRBV5-8; D might be TRBD1 (6 bases). V was pared by 3 bases and J by 4 bases, with 13 bases between. CDR3 length: 15 amino acids. Looked up from germline, CDR1 is SGHTS and CDR2 is YDEGEE. The CDR3 is CASSSGVLSTGELFF. In DNA form, the CDR3 reads TGTGCCAGCAGCTCAGGGGTTTTGAGCACCGGGGAGCTGTTTTTT.

The rearrangement links TRBV7-8 to TRBJ2-5; a possible D gene is TRBD1 (6 bases). V was clipped by 4 bases and J by 0 bases, with 6 bases between them. Germline assignment: CDR1 SGHVS and CDR2 FQNEAQ. The CDR3 has 13 amino acids. DNA of the CDR3: TGTGCCAGCAGCTGGGACAACCAAGAGACCCAGTACTTC. Its protein is CASSWDNQETQYF.

The chain employs TRBV11-3 and TRBJ2-1, with TRBD2 matching over 12 bases. The CDR3 extends over 15 amino acids. Germline values: CDR1 SGHNT, CDR2 YENEEA. The V gene end was trimmed by 5 bases and the J gene end by 10 bases; junction bases not matched to a gene: 9. The CDR3 nucleotides are TGTGCCAGCAGCCGGGGACTAGCGGGTGTTGTAGAGCAGTTCTTC. The encoded protein is CASSRGLAGVVEQFF.

This chain links TRBV6-5 with TRBJ1-2; weak D call: TRBD1 (6 bases). This CDR3 is built from 14 residues. Germline loops: CDR1 MNHEY, CDR2 SVGAGI. V lost 6 bases and J lost 4, with 15 bases in between. The CDR3 reads CASRGDNPPYGYTF. The CDR3 DNA is TGTGCCAGCAGGGGGGACAATCCCCCCTATGGCTACACCTTC.

The chain is built from TRBV5-5 and TRBJ1-1; D not certain. Trimming left V 0 bases short and J 5 bases short, with 11 bases between. Germline values: CDR1 SGHKS, CDR2 YYEKEE (reference sequence). This CDR3 comprises 14 residues. The CDR3, as DNA: TGTGCCAGCAGCTTGGATCCGGGAGGGACTGAAGCTTTCTTT. Its translation: CASSLDPGGTEAFF.

In its sample, this clone was seen a few times. The chain carries TRBV24-1 and TRBJ2-2, with D perhaps matching TRBD2 (5 bases). The CDR3 has 13 amino acids. Germline CDR1 reads KGHDR; CDR2 reads SFDVKD. V dropped 4 bases and J dropped 5 bases, with 7 bases sitting between them. The CDR3 DNA reads as TGTGCCACCAGTGAAGGAGGAACCGGGGAGCTGTTTTTT. It yields the protein CATSEGGTGELFF.

This clone was recorded a few times. V usage is TRBV6-1 and J usage is TRBJ2-3; D is possibly TRBD2 (6 bases). This CDR3 comprises 15 residues. Germline V lookup: CDR1 MNHNS, CDR2 SASEGT. Trimming removed 0 bases from V and 3 bases from J, with 10 bases in between. CDR3 DNA sequence: TGTGCCAGCAGTGAAGCGCCGACTAGAACAGATACGCAGTATTTT. This codes for CASSEAPTRTDTQYF.

J is TRBJ1-4 and V is TRBV5-1, with a weak D call TRBD1 (6 bases). Germline CDR1 and CDR2: SGHRS and YFSETQ. V was clipped by 2 bases and J by 5 bases, with 13 bases between them. The CDR3 consists of 15 residues. The CDR3 is CASSLQGRGNEKLFF. In DNA form, the CDR3 reads TGCGCCAGCAGCTTACAAGGCAGGGGAAATGAAAAACTGTTTTTT.